This is a list of T cell receptor beta chains from one sample in a study of identifying expanded T cells in peripheral blood. Sequenced by immunoSEQ multiplex PCR; TCRdb stores in-frame clones only, minus some. The data contain around 100,000 clones, about 89% of them singletons. Material for sequencing was blood. These TCRs come from a person aged 18 to 75 in good health. CDR3s include the opening cysteine and the closing phenylalanine or tryptophan. The order of the fields is J gene, V gene, CDR3 protein.

TRBJ2-5 | TRBV29-1 | CSVALAGAYQETQYF
TRBJ2-2 | TRBV19 | CASSLPPGASGGGGELFF
TRBJ1-2 | TRBV19 | CASSIDRTGRGYGYTF
TRBJ2-3 | TRBV7-9 | CASSPTISGGTDTQYF
TRBJ1-6 | TRBV5-1 | CASSLSENSPLHF
TRBJ2-7 | TRBV19 | CASSISGQGLTYEQYF
TRBJ2-2 | TRBV7-2 | CASSLVTLTGGGTGELFF
TRBJ1-4 | TRBV7-9 | CASSLSQGREKLFF
TRBJ2-5 | TRBV30 | CAWSVLGAETQYF
TRBJ2-2 | TRBV14 | CASSPFSAGGTGELFF
TRBJ1-2 | TRBV5-1 | CASSLTAGDYGYTF
TRBJ1-1 | TRBV4-2 | CASSQDLGTAEAFF
TRBJ1-1 | TRBV4-2 | CASSQGRLQLRGAFF
TRBJ2-3 | TRBV7-9 | CASSPRDTDTQYF